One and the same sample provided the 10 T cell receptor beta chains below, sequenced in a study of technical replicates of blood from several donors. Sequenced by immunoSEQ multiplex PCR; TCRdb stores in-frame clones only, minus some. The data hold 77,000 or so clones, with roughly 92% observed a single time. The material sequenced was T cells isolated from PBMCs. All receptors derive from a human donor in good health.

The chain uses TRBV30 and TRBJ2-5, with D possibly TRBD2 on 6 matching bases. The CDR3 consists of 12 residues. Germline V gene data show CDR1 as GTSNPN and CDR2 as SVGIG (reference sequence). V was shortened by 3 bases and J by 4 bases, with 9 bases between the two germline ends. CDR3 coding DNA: TGTGCCTGGAGGGGGGGAGTAGAGACCCAGTACTTC. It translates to CAWRGGVETQYF.

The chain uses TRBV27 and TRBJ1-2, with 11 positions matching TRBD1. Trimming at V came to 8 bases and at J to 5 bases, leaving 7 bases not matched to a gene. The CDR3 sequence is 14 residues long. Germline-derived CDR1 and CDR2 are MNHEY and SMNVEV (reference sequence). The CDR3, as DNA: TGTGCCAGCGGACAGGGGGCATCTGTATATGGCTACACCTTC. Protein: CASGQGASVYGYTF.

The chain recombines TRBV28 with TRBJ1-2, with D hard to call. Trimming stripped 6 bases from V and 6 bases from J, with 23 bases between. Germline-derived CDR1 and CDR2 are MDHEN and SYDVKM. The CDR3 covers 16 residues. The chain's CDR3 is CASSLLDPTHYDGYTF. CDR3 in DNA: TGTGCCAGCAGCCTATTAGACCCTACCCACTATGATGGCTACACCTTC.

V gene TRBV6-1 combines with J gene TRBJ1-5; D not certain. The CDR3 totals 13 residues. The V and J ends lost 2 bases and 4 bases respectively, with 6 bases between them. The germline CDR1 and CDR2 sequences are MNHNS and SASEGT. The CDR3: CASSELVNQPQHF. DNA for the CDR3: TGTGCCAGCAGTGAATTAGTAAATCAGCCCCAGCATTTT.

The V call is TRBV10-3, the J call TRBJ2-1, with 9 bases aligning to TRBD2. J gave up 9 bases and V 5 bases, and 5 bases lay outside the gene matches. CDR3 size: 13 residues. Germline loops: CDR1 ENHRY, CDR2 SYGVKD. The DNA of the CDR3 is TGTGCCATCAGTAGAGCTAGCGGGATTGAGCAGTTCTTC. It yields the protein CAISRASGIEQFF.

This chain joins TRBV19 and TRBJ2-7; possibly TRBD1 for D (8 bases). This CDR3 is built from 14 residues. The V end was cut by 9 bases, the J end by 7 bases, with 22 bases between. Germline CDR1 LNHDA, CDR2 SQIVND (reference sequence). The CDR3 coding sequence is TGTGCCAGCGGGGGAAGCGGGACAGGAGAGGAGCAGTACTTC. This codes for CASGGSGTGEEQYF.

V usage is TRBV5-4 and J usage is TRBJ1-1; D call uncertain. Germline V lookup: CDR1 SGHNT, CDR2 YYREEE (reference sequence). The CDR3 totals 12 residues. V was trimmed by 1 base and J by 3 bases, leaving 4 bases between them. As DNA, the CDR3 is TGTGCCAGCAGCTTGTCTCACACTGAAGCTTTCTTT. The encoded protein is CASSLSHTEAFF.

CDR3: CASSPHRKPDEQYF. The DNA of the CDR3 is TGTGCCAGCAGTCCTCACAGAAAACCCGACGAGCAGTACTTC. The rearrangement joins TRBV28 to TRBJ2-7; no firm D call. The CDR3 runs to 14 residues. Germline V gives CDR1 MDHEN, CDR2 SYDVKM. V dropped 5 bases and J dropped 5 bases, with 16 bases sitting between them.

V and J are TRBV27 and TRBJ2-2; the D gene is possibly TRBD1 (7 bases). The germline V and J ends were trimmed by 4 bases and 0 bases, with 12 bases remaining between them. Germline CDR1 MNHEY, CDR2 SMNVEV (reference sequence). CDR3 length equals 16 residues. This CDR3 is CASSSTGEANTGELFF. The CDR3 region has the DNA TGTGCCAGCAGTTCCACAGGGGAGGCGAACACCGGGGAGCTGTTTTTT.

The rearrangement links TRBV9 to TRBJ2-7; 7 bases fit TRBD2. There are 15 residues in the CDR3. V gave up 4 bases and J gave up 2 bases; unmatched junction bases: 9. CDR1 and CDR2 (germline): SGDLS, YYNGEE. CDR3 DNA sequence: TGTGCCAGCAGCCCCCCGAGCGGGGACCCCTACGAGCAGTACTTC. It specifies CASSPPSGDPYEQYF.